This T cell receptor (beta chain) is from a study of early T cells in non-severe SARS-CoV-2 infection. Across the whole study: The input, bulk RNA from unsorted whole blood, was sequenced, and chains were unpaired. The study's findings and limits: Lookups in VDJdb leaned toward anti-spike CD8 responses and missed private and CD4 specificities.

Individual cDNA molecules received unique molecular identifiers during library preparation. MiXCR was run by TCRdb on the 5' RACE reads, yielding one entry per CDR3 protein. The sample contains about 80,000 distinct CDR3 sequences, roughly 12% of which appear only once. This clonotype was detected a few times. Its antigen is unknown. CDR1 and CDR2 from the germline V gene are LGHNA and YSLEER. V gave up 0 bases and J gave up 4 bases; unmatched junction bases: 6. The CDR3 totals 16 residues. This receptor was taken from an adult who was a healthcare worker with PCR-confirmed SARS-CoV-2 infection or an uninfected control (not recorded which). The donor label of this sample is uncertain. The chain has TRBV4-3 and TRBJ1-3; 7 positions agree with TRBD1. This sample comprised whole blood, obtained at baseline. This CDR3 is CASSQDPTGQGNTIYF. The CDR3 nucleotides are TGCGCCAGCAGCCAAGATCCGACAGGGCAAGGAAACACCATATATTTT.